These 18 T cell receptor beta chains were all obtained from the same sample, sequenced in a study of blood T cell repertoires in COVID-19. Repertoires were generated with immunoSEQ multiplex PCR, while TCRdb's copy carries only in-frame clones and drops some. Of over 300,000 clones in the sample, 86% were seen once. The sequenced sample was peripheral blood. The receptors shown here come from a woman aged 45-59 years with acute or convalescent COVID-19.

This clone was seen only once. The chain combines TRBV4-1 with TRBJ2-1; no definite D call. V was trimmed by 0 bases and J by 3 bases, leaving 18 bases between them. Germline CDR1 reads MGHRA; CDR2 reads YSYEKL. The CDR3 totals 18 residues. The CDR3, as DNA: TGCGCCAGCAGCCAAGAACCTCCGTTAGTGATTGACTACAATGAGCAGTTCTTC. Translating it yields CASSQEPPLVIDYNEQFF.

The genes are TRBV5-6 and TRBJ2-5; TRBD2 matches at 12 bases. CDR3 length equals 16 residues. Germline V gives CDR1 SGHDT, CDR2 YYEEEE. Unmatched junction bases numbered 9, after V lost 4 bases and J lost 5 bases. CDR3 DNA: TGTGCCAGCAGCCTAAAGACTAGCGGGAGTACGGAGACCCAGTACTTC. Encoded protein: CASSLKTSGSTETQYF.

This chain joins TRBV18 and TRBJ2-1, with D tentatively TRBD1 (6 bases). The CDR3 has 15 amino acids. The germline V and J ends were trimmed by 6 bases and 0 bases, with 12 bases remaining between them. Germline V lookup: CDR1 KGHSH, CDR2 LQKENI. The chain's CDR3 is CASSYTGISYNEQFF. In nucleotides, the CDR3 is TGTGCCAGCTCGTATACAGGGATCTCCTACAATGAGCAGTTCTTC.

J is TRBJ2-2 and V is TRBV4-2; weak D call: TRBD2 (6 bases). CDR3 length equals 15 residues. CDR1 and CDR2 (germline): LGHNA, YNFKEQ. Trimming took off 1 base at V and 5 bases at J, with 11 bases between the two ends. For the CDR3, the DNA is TGTGCCAGCAGCCAAGTAGGGACTCTTACCGGGGAGCTGTTTTTT. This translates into CASSQVGTLTGELFF.

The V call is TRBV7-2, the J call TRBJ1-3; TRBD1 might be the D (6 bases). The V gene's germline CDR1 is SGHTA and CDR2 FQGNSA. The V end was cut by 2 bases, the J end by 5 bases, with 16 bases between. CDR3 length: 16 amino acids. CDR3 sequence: CASSLMGRGIRNTIYF. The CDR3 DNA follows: TGTGCCAGCAGCTTAATGGGCAGGGGCATTCGAAACACCATATATTTT. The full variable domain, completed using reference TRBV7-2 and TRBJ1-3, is GAGVSQSPSNKVTEKGKDVELRCDPISGHTALYWYRQSLGQGLEFLIYFQGNSAPDKSGLPSDRFSAERTGGSVSTLTIQRTQQEDSAVYLCASSLMGRGIRNTIYFGEGSWLTVV.

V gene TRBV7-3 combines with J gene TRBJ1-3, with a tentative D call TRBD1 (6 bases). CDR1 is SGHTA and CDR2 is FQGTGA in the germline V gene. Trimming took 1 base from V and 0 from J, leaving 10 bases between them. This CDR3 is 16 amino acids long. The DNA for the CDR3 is TGTGCCAGCAGCTTAATGCCCAGGGGCTCTGGAAACACCATATATTTT. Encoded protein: CASSLMPRGSGNTIYF.

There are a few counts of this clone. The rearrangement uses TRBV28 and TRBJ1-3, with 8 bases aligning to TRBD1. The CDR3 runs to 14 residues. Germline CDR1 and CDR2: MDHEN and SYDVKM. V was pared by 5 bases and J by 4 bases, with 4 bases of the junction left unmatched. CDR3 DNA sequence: TGTGCCAGCAGTGAACAGGGGGAAGGAAACACCATATATTTT. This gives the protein CASSEQGEGNTIYF.

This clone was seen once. The CDR3 spells CASSRQLGWRSYNEQFF. CDR3 DNA: TGCGCCAGCAGCCGCCAGTTGGGGTGGAGGTCCTACAATGAGCAGTTCTTC. The rearrangement joins TRBV4-1 to TRBJ2-1; possibly TRBD2 for D (5 bases). V was pared by 4 bases and J by 1 base, with 17 bases between. This CDR3 comprises 17 residues. Germline V gives CDR1 MGHRA, CDR2 YSYEKL.

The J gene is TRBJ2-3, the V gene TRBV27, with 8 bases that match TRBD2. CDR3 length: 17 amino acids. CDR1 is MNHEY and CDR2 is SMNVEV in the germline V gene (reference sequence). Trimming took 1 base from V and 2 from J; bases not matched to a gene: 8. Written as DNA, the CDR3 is TGTGCCAGCAGTTTATTCCCCCCGCGGGGGGACACAGATACGCAGTATTTT. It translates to CASSLFPPRGDTDTQYF.

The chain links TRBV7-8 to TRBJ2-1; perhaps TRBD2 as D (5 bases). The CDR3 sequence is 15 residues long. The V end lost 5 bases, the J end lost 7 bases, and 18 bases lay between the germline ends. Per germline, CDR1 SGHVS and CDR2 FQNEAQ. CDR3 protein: CASSLKRLASNEQFF. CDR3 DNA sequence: TGTGCCAGCAGCCTTAAGCGGCTAGCTAGTAATGAGCAGTTCTTC.

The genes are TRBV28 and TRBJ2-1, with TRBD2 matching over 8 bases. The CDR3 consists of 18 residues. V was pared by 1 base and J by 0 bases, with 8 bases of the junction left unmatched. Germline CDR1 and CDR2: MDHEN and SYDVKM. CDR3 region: CASSLSDWLAGSYNEQFF. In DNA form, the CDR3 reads TGTGCCAGCAGTTTATCAGATTGGCTAGCGGGCTCCTACAATGAGCAGTTCTTC. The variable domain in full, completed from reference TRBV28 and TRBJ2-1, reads DVKVTQSSRYLVKRTGEKVFLECVQDMDHENMFWYRQDPGLGLRLIYFSYDVKMKEKGDIPEGYSVSREKKERFSLILESASTNQTSMYLCASSLSDWLAGSYNEQFFGPGTRLTVL.

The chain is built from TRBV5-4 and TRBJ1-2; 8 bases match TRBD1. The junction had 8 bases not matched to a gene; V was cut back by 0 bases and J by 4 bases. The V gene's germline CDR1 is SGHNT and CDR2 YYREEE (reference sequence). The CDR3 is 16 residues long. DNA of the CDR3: TGTGCCAGCAGCTTGGTAGGACAGGGTCCGGGCTATGGCTACACCTTC. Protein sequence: CASSLVGQGPGYGYTF.

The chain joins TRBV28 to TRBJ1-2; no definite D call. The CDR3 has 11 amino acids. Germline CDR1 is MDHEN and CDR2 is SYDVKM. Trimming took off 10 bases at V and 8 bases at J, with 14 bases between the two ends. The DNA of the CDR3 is TGTGCCACCTACGACGGCGGCGGCTACACCTTC. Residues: CATYDGGGYTF.

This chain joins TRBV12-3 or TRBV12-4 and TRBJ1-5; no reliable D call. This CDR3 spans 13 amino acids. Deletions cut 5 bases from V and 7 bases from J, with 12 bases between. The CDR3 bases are TGTGCCAGCAGTGCCACTAGAAGACAGCCCCAGCATTTT. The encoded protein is CASSATRRQPQHF.

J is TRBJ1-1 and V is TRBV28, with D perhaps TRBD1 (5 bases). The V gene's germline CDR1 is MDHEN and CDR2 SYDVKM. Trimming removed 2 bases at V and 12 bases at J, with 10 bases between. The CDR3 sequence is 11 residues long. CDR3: CASSLRGVPFF. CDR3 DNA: TGTGCCAGCAGTTTAAGGGGTGTTCCTTTCTTT. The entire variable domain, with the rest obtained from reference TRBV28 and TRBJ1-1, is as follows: DVKVTQSSRYLVKRTGEKVFLECVQDMDHENMFWYRQDPGLGLRLIYFSYDVKMKEKGDIPEGYSVSREKKERFSLILESASTNQTSMYLCASSLRGVPFFGQGTRLTVV.

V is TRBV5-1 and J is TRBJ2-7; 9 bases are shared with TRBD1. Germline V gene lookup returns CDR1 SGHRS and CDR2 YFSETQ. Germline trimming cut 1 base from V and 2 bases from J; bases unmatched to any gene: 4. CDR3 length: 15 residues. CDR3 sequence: CASSLTGTGPYEQYF. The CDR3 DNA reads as TGCGCCAGCAGCTTGACCGGGACAGGGCCCTACGAGCAGTACTTC.

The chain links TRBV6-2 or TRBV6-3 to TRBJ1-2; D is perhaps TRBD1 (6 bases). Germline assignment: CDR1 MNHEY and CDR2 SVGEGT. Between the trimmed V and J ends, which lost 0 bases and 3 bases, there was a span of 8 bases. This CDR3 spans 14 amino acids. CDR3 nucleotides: TGTGCCAGCAGTTACTCGCAGGGGTACTATGGCTACACCTTC. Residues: CASSYSQGYYGYTF.

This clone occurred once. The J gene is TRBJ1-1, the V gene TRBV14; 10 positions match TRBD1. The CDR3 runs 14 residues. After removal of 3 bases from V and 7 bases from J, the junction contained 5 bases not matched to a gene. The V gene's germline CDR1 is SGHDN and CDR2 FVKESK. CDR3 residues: CASSHMGTGDEAFF. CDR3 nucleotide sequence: TGTGCCAGCAGCCATATGGGGACAGGGGATGAAGCTTTCTTT.